This passage covers 5 T cell receptor beta chains from one sample sequenced in a study of CXCR3-negative and CXCR3-positive naive CD8 T cells. In preparing the TRB cDNA libraries, 5' RACE with UMI labels was used. TCRdb derives one entry per CDR3 protein from the 5' RACE reads, leaving out DNA. Its listing shows about 40,000 distinct CDR3 sequences. The material sequenced was naive CXCR3- CD8+ T cells from blood. As to subset: CD45RO-CCR7+CD27+CD95- naive CD8+ T cells lacking CXCR3 (TNR3-). These TCRs come from a human donor in good health. Some clones in this sample may be carry-over from other donors' samples.

The chain couples TRBV7-7 to TRBJ2-6; TCRdb's D call, TRBD2, is unchecked because there is no DNA. The CDR3 contains 19 residues. Per the germline V gene, CDR1 is SSHAT and CDR2 is FNYEAQ (reference sequence). The CDR3 is CASSSKLAGGLIGANVLTF.

V and J are TRBV6-4 and TRBJ2-2; TCRdb designates TRBD1, a call that cannot be tested without DNA. The CDR3 runs 13 residues. In germline, CDR1 is MRHNA, CDR2 SNTAGT. The CDR3 reads CASSEGDTGELFF.

The chain couples TRBV30 to TRBJ1-2. Per germline, CDR1 GTSNPN and CDR2 SVGIG (reference sequence). This CDR3 has 12 residues. CDR3 sequence reads: CAWSYTVIGYTF.

The chain is built from TRBV7-8 and TRBJ1-1; TCRdb reports TRBD1, a call that lacks DNA to check it against. The CDR3 has 15 amino acids. From germline, CDR1 is SGHVS and CDR2 FQNEAQ. This CDR3 reads CASSLLPPDTYEAFF.

The CDR3 is CSVTAPLGEQYF. The chain carries TRBV29-1 and TRBJ2-7; with no DNA, the TCRdb D assignment of TRBD1 cannot be verified. This CDR3 is 12 amino acids long. Looked up from germline, CDR1 is SQVTM and CDR2 is ANQGSEA.